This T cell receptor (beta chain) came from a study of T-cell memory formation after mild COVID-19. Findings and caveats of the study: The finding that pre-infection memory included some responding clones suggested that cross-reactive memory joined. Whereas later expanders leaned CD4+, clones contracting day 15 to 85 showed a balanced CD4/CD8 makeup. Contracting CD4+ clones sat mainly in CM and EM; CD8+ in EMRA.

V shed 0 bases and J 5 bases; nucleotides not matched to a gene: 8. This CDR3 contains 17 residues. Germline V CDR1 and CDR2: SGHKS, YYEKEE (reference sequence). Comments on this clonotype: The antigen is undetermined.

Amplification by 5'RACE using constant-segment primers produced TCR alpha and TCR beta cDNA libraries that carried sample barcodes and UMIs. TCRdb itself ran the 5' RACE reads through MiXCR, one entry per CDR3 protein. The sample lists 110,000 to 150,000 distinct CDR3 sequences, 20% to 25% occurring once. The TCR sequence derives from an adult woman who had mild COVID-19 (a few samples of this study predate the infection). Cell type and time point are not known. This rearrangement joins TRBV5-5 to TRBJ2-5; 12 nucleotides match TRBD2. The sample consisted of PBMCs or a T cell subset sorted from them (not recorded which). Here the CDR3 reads CASSLGASGRVGETQYF. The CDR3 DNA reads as TGTGCCAGCAGCTTGGGGGCTAGCGGGAGGGTTGGGGAGACCCAGTACTTC.